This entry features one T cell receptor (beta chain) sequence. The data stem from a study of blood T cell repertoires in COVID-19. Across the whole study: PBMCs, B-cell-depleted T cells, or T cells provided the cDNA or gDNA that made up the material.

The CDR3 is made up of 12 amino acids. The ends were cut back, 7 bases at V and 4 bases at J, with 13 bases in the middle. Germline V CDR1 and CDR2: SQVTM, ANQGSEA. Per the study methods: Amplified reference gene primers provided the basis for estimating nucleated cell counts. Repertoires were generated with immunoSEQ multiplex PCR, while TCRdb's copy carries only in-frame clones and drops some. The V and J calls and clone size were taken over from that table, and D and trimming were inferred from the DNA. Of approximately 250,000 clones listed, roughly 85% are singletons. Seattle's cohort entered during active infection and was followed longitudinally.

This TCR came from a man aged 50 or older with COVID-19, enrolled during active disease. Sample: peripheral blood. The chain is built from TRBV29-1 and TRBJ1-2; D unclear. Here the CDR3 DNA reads TGCAGCGCCGCCGGTACGGGCTATGGCTACACCTTC. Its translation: CSAAGTGYGYTF. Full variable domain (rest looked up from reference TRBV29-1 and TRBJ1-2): SAVISQKPSRDICQRGTSLTIQCQVDSQVTMMFWYRQQPGQSLTLIATANQGSEATYESGFVIDKFPISRPNLTFSTLTVSNMSPEDSSIYLCSAAGTGYGYTFGSGTRLTVV.